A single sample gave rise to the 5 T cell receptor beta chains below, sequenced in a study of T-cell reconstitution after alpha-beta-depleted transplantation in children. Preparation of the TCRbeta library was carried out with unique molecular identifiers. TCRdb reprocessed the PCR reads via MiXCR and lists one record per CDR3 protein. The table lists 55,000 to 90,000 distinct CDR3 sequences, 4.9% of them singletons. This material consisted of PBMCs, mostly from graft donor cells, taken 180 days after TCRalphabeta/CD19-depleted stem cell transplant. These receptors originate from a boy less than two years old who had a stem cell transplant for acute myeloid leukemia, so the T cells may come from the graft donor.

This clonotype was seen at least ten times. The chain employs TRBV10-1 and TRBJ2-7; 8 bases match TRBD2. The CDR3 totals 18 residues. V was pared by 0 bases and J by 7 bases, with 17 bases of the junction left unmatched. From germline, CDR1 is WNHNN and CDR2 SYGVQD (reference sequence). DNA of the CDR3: TGCGCCAGCAGTGAGTCTTCACAAAGTAGCGGGGCAAAGGGGGAGCAGTACGTC. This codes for CASSESSQSSGAKGEQYV.

For the CDR3, the DNA is TGTGCTAGTGGTTCGGGGGGCCGTTACAATGAGCAGTTCTTC. Its translation: CASGSGGRYNEQFF. The chain combines TRBV12-5 with TRBJ2-1, with a weak D call TRBD2 (7 bases). Germline V gives CDR1 LGHNT, CDR2 FRNRAP. The V gene lost 4 bases and the J gene lost 4 bases, with 11 bases spanning the gap. The CDR3 contains 14 residues.

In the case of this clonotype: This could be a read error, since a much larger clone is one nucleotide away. In DNA form, the CDR3 reads TGCGCCAGCAGCTCCCCCATGATCGGTCCCGGGGAGCTGTTTTTT. This sequence encodes CASSSPMIGPGELFF. V usage is TRBV4-1 and J usage is TRBJ2-2; D is undetermined. The CDR3 extends over 15 amino acids. Germline V CDR1 and CDR2: MGHRA, YSYEKL. V lost 5 bases and J 6 bases, leaving 16 bases between the germline ends.

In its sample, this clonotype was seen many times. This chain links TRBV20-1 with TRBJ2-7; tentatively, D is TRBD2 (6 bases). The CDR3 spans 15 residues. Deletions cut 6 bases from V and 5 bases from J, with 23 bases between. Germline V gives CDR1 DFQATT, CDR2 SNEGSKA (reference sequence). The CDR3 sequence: CSAKRRGAGWHEQYV. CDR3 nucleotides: TGCAGTGCCAAGCGAAGGGGCGCGGGGTGGCACGAGCAGTACGTC.

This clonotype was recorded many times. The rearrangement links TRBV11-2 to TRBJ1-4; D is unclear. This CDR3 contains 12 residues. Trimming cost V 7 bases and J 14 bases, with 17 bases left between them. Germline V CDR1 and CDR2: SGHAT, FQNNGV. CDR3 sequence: CASTALGSMLFF. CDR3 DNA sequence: TGTGCCAGCACCGCCCTCGGAAGTATGCTGTTTTTT.